Presented here are 20 T cell receptor beta chains from one specimen sequenced in a study of T cells in Graves' hyperthyroidism and ophthalmopathy. Amplified regions were TCR beta CDR3 sequences from RNA transcripts. First-round RT-PCR of the TCR CDR3 relied on the HTBI primer set. Using its own MiXCR run on the multiplex PCR reads, TCRdb lists one record per CDR3 protein. The sample has hundreds of thousands of distinct CDR3 sequences, 12% to 15% seen once. The sequencing input was blood. The origin of the receptors is a woman between 18 and 29 years old with Graves' hyperthyroidism.

This chain connects TRBV5-1 to TRBJ2-7; 7 nucleotides agree with TRBD2. The DNA matches TRBJ2-1 better at its end, which makes the J call doubtful. CDR1 SGHRS and CDR2 YFSETQ come from the germline V gene. The CDR3 is made up of 15 amino acids. CDR3 nucleotide sequence: TGCGCCAGCAGTAAATTAGCGGGCAGCTCCTACGAGCAGTTCTTC. Amino acids: CASSKLAGSSYEQFF.

This clonotype was counted many times. The chain uses TRBV27 and TRBJ2-1; the D is unclear. The V end lost 6 bases, the J end lost 9 bases, and 9 bases lay between the germline ends. The CDR3 length is 11 residues. In germline, CDR1 is MNHEY, CDR2 SMNVEV (reference sequence). DNA of the CDR3: TGTGCCAGCAGCTCAGGCGGTGAGCAGTTCTTC. This sequence encodes CASSSGGEQFF.

This chain joins TRBV11-1 and TRBJ2-7; 11 positions agree with TRBD1. Germline V gene lookup returns CDR1 SGHAT and CDR2 FQDESV (reference sequence). The CDR3 covers 14 residues. Trimming took 5 bases from V and 7 from J; bases not matched to a gene: 7. The chain's CDR3 is CASSGQGAPWEQYF. The CDR3 nucleotides read TGTGCCAGCAGCGGACAGGGGGCCCCCTGGGAGCAGTACTTC.

This clonotype was picked up a small number of times. V and J are TRBV19 and TRBJ2-5; D unclear. Germline V gene sequence: CDR1 LNHDA, CDR2 SQIVND (reference sequence). V lost 0 bases and J 1 base, leaving 12 bases between the germline ends. This CDR3 comprises 16 residues. The CDR3 nucleotides read TGTGCCAGTAGTATAGATCTGAACCTTCTCCAAGAGACCCAGTACTTC. Translation: CASSIDLNLLQETQYF.

This clonotype was detected a few times. V usage is TRBV7-9 and J usage is TRBJ2-2, with 11 bases identical to TRBD2. Germline CDR1 and CDR2: SEHNR and FQNEAQ (reference sequence). This CDR3 is built from 16 residues. V lost 7 bases and J lost 7; bases outside the gene matches: 11. The CDR3: CASIHPSGRPSGELFF. The CDR3 coding sequence is TGTGCCAGCATCCATCCTAGCGGGAGGCCGAGCGGGGAGCTGTTTTTT.

The CDR3 region has the DNA TGCGCCAGCAGCCAAGATTTCGGGAGTTGGTCCTACGAGCAGTACTTC. It is translated as CASSQDFGSWSYEQYF. This rearrangement joins TRBV4-3 to TRBJ2-7, with D possibly TRBD2 on 6 matching bases. V dropped 0 bases and J dropped 1 base, with 13 bases sitting between them. The CDR3 runs to 16 residues. Germline V gene sequence: CDR1 LGHNA, CDR2 YSLEER.

This chain uses TRBV7-9 with TRBJ2-4; no definite D call. The CDR3 sequence is 19 residues long. Germline lookup yields CDR1 SEHNR and CDR2 FQNEAQ (reference sequence). V lost 2 bases and J 1 base, leaving 21 bases between the germline ends. The CDR3 bases are TGTGCCAGCAGCTTAACATATCTTACTGGGTACGAGGCCAAAAACATTCAGTACTTC. This gives the protein CASSLTYLTGYEAKNIQYF.

Many counts were recorded for this clonotype. The rearrangement links TRBV30 to TRBJ1-2; no definite D call. The CDR3 has 12 amino acids. Germline V lookup: CDR1 GTSNPN, CDR2 SVGIG (reference sequence). V was cut by 3 bases and J by 4 bases, with 9 bases left in between. This CDR3 is CAWRQNLYGYTF. The CDR3 DNA is TGTGCCTGGAGACAGAATCTCTATGGCTACACCTTC.

This clonotype was picked up many times. The V gene is TRBV7-2, the J gene TRBJ1-2; 9 positions agree with TRBD1. J gave up 3 bases and V 5 bases, and 7 bases lay outside the gene matches. The germline CDR1 and CDR2 sequences are SGHTA and FQGNSA. This CDR3 is 15 amino acids long. The DNA for the CDR3 is TGTGCCAGCAGCATACAGGGGGCCTGGTACTATGGCTACACCTTC. It translates to CASSIQGAWYYGYTF.

The sample holds many counts of this clonotype. The CDR3 here is CASRDSSTNEKLFF. For the CDR3, the DNA is TGTGCCAGCCGGGACAGCTCAACTAATGAAAAACTGTTTTTT. The V gene is TRBV12-3 or TRBV12-4, the J gene TRBJ1-4; TRBD1 aligns across 7 bases. J was trimmed by 0 bases and V by 8 bases; bases with no gene match: 3. The CDR3 consists of 14 residues.

The rearrangement uses TRBV5-1 and TRBJ2-1; 8 nucleotides match TRBD1. The CDR3 spans 15 residues. V trimming: 3 bases; J trimming: 7 bases; junction bases outside the gene matches: 9. Germline V gene data show CDR1 as SGHRS and CDR2 as YFSETQ. CDR3 loop: CASSSDRGWWNEQFF. The CDR3 DNA is TGCGCCAGCAGCTCAGACAGGGGATGGTGGAATGAGCAGTTCTTC.

This clonotype came up a few times. CDR3 protein: CASSRGTAGVLETQYF. The CDR3 nucleotides read TGCGCCAGCAGCCGCGGCACAGCGGGAGTCTTGGAGACCCAGTACTTC. The rearrangement uses TRBV4-1 and TRBJ2-5; 8 bases align to TRBD2. The CDR3 totals 16 residues. CDR1 is MGHRA and CDR2 is YSYEKL in the germline V gene. Trimming cost V 4 bases and J 5 bases; bases outside gene matches: 12.

This clonotype showed up many times. The rearrangement links TRBV20-1 to TRBJ2-7, with 7 positions matching TRBD2. The trim removed 7 bases at V and 3 bases at J, leaving 9 bases unmatched. The CDR3 covers 13 residues. The germline V gene has CDR1 DFQATT and CDR2 SNEGSKA (reference sequence). The CDR3: CSVPGLADYEQYF. The CDR3 region has the DNA TGCAGTGTTCCTGGGCTAGCGGACTACGAGCAGTACTTC.

This rearrangement joins TRBV5-8 to TRBJ1-6, with D maybe TRBD1 (6 bases). The CDR3 length is 18 residues. CDR1 and CDR2 (germline): SGHTS, YDEGEE. V dropped 4 bases and J dropped 0 bases, with 17 bases sitting between them. The CDR3 DNA is TGTGCCAGCAGCCAACAATACAGGGAAAGCTCCTATAATTCACCCCTCCACTTT. Residues: CASSQQYRESSYNSPLHF.

The rearrangement links TRBV6-2 or TRBV6-3 to TRBJ1-5; a weak D match, TRBD1 (6 bases). CDR1 and CDR2 (germline): MNHEY, SVGEGT. The CDR3 extends over 16 amino acids. Deletions cut 6 bases from V and 3 bases from J, with 18 bases between. CDR3 sequence reads: CASSDPPDSFNQPQHF. The CDR3 nucleotides are TGTGCCAGCAGCGACCCACCGGACAGCTTCAATCAGCCCCAGCATTTT.

This clonotype was seen a single time. Written as DNA, the CDR3 is TGTGCCAGCAGCCACGCCGGGACAGATACGCAGTATTTT. It translates to CASSHAGTDTQYF. The rearrangement joins TRBV6-1 to TRBJ2-3; D remains unclear. Trimming stripped 6 bases from V and 3 bases from J, with 10 bases between. Per germline, CDR1 MNHNS and CDR2 SASEGT. There are 13 residues in the CDR3.

This clonotype was observed a few times. The chain links TRBV10-1 to TRBJ2-1; perhaps D is TRBD1 or TRBD2 (5 bases each). This CDR3 is 14 amino acids long. Germline V gives CDR1 WNHNN, CDR2 SYGVQD (reference sequence). The V gene lost 2 bases and the J gene lost 8 bases, with 13 bases spanning the gap. The CDR3 here is CASSEVWSGHEQFF. The CDR3 DNA is TGCGCCAGCAGTGAGGTGTGGTCGGGGCATGAGCAGTTCTTC.

A few counts support this clonotype. The rearrangement joins TRBV19 to TRBJ2-5; 8 bases agree with TRBD2. J gave up 4 bases and V 6 bases, and 10 bases lay outside the gene matches. The germline V gene has CDR1 LNHDA and CDR2 SQIVND (reference sequence). There are 15 residues in the CDR3. The CDR3: CASRSSAGGGETQYF. The CDR3 region has the DNA TGTGCCAGTAGATCCTCCGCGGGAGGAGGAGAGACCCAGTACTTC. Combining the CDR3 with reference TRBV19 and TRBJ2-5 gives the whole variable domain DGGITQSPKYLFRKEGQNVTLSCEQNLNHDAMYWYRQDPGQGLRLIYYSQIVNDFQKGDIAEGYSVSREKKESFPLTVTSAQKNPTAFYLCASRSSAGGGETQYFGPGTRLLVL.

This clonotype was found many times. This chain links TRBV11-1 with TRBJ2-1; 8 bases align to TRBD1. This CDR3 comprises 18 residues. V trimming: 1 base; J trimming: 6 bases; junction bases outside the gene matches: 14. CDR1 and CDR2 from the germline V gene are SGHAT and FQDESV (reference sequence). As DNA, the CDR3 is TGTGCCAGCAGCTTAGTTCTGCGTGGCAGGGGGCGAGGCAATGAGCAGTTCTTC. Amino acid sequence: CASSLVLRGRGRGNEQFF.

About this clonotype: Mismatch with germline at one junction end may stem from a read error. In DNA form, the CDR3 reads TGTGCCAGTAGTATCCTTCAAGCTTCTGGAACCACCATATATTTT. Translation gives CASSILQASGTTIYF. The V and J genes are TRBV19 and TRBJ1-3; D remains unclear. Germline V CDR1 and CDR2: LNHDA, SQIVND (reference sequence). The CDR3 spans 15 residues.